This TCR beta chain was captured in a study of T cell clonotyping in hematopoietic cell transplantation. Study context: Recipient samples before transplant were obtained post-cytoreduction.

Per germline, CDR1 SGHDN and CDR2 FVKESK. V was clipped by 4 bases and J by 4 bases, with 5 bases between them. The CDR3 extends over 13 amino acids. The time point was: recipient sample about 28 days before transplant, after cytoreduction. Blood collection times were about day -28 and days 30, 100, 180 posttransplant. Overall study results and limits: Without cell sorting, CD4 versus CD8 contributions remain unresolved.

With regard to this clone: What it binds is unknown.

Sequenced by immunoSEQ multiplex PCR; TCRdb stores in-frame clones only, minus some. The sample includes 49,000 or so clones, around 83% of them seen just once. The chain recombines TRBV14 with TRBJ2-6; D is unclear. The sequencing used peripheral blood mononuclear cells, collected before stem cell transplant. The TCR originated in a man aged 60 to 75 with myelodysplastic syndrome. Some clones in this sample may be carry-over from other donors' samples. This chain's CDR3 is CASSLQGANVLTF. The CDR3 nucleotides read TGTGCCAGCAGCCTGCAGGGGGCCAACGTCCTGACTTTC.